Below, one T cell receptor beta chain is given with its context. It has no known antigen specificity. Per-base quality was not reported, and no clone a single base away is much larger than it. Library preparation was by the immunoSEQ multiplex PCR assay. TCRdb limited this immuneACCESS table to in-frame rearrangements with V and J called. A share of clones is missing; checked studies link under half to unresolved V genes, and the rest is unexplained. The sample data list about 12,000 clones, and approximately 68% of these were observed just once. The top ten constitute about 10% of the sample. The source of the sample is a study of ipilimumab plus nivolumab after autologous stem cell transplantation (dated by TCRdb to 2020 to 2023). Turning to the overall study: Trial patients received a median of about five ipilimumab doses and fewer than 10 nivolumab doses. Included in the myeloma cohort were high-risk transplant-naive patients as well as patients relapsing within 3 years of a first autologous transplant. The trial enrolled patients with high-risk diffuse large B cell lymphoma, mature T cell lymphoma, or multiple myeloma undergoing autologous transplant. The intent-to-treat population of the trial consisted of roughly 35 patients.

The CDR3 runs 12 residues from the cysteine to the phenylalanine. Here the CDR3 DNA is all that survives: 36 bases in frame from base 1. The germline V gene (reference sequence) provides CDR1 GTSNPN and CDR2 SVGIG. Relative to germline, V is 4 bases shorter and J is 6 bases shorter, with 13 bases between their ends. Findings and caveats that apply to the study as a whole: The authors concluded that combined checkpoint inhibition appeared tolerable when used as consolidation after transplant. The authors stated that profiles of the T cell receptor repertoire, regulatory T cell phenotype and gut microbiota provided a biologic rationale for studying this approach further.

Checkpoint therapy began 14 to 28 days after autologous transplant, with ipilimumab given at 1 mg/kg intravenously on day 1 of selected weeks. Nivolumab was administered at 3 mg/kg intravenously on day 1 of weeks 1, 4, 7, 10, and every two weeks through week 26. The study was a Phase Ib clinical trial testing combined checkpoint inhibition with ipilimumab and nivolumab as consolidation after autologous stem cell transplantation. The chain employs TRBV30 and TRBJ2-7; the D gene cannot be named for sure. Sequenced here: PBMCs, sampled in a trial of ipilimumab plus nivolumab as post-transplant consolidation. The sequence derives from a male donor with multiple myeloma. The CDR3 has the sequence CAWTRTSTEQYF. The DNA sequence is TGTGCCTGGACCCGGACCTCCACCGAGCAGTACTTC.